This T cell receptor (beta chain) was documented in a study of cytomegalovirus exposure and HLA in healthy donors. Findings and limits, study-wide: Investigators reported over 150 TCR beta chains as tied to cytomegalovirus.

Profiled with immunoSEQ multiplex PCR; TCRdb holds only in-frame clones, not every one. The sample consists of about 55,000 clones, 80% to 95% of them appearing once. CDR1 is SNHLY, CDR2 FYNNEI, per germline. The CDR3 contains 15 residues. The J segment lost 5 bases and the V segment lost 5 bases, leaving 5 bases of the junction unmatched. On this clone itself: Its specificity is not known.

The source material was PBMCs. The chain is built from TRBV2 and TRBJ2-2; TRBD1 aligns across 10 bases. The TCR comes from a man younger than 35 in good health and CMV-seronegative. CDR3 bases: TGTGCCAGCAGTCTTCGACAGGGGGCGACCGGGGAGCTGTTTTTT. Translated, it gives CASSLRQGATGELFF.